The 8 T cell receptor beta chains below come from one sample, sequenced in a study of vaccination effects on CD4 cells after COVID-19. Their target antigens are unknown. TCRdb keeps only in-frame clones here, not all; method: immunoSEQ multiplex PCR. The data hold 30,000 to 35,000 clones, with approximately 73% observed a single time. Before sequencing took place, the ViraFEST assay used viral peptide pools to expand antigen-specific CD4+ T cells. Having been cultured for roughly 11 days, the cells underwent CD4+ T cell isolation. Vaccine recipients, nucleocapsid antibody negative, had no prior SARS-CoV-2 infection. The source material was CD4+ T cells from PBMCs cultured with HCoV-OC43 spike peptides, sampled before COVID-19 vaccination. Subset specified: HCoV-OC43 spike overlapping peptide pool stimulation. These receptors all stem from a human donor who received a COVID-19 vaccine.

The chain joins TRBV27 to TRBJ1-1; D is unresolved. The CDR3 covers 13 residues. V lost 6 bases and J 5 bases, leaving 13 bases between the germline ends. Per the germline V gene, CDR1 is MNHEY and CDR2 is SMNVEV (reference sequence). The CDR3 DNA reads TGTGCCAGCAGCCTTTCCTACGGGACTGAAGCTTTCTTT. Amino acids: CASSLSYGTEAFF.

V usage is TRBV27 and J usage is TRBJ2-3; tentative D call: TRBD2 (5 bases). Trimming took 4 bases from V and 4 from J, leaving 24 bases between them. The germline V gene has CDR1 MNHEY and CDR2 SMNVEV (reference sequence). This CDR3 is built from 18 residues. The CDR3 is CASSSFTGFGSGADTQYF. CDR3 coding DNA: TGTGCCAGCAGTTCCTTTACCGGCTTTGGGAGTGGAGCAGATACGCAGTATTTT.

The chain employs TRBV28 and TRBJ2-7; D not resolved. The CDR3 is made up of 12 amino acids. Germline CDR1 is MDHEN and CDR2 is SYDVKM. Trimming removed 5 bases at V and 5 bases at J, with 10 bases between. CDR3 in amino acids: CASSLTRDEQYF. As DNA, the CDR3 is TGTGCCAGCAGTCTTACCCGAGACGAGCAGTACTTC.

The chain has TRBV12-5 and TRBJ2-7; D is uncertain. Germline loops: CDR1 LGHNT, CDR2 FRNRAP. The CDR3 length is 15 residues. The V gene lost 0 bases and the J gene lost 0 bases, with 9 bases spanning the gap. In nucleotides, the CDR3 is TGTGCTAGTGGTTTGGTGGCCGCCGGCTCCTACGAGCAGTACTTC. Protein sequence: CASGLVAAGSYEQYF.

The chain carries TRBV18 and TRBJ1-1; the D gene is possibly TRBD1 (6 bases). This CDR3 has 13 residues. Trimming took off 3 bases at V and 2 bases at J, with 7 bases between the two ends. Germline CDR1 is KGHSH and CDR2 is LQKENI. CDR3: CASSPDSNTEAFF. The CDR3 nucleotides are TGTGCCAGCTCACCGGACAGCAACACTGAAGCTTTCTTT. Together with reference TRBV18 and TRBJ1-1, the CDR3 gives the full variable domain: NAGVMQNPRHLVRRRGQEARLRCSPMKGHSHVYWYRQLPEEGLKFMVYLQKENIIDESGMPKERFSAEFPKEGPSILRIQQVVRGDSAAYFCASSPDSNTEAFFGQGTRLTVV.

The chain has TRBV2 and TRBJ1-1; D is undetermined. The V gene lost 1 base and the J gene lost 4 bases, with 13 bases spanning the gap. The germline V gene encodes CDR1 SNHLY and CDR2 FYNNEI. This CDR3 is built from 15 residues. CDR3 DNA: TGTGCCAGCAGTGAAGGTCGGGTACCGGGCACTGAAGCTTTCTTT. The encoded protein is CASSEGRVPGTEAFF.

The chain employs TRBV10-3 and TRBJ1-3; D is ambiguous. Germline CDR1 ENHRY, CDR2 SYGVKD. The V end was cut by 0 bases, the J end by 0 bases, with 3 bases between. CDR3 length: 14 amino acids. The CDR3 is CAISESRSGNTIYF. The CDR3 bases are TGTGCCATCAGTGAGTCGCGCTCTGGAAACACCATATATTTT.

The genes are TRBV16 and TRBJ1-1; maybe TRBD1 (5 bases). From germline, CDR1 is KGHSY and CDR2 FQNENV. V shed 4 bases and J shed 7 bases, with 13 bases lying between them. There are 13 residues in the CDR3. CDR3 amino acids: CASSPRGGGEAFF. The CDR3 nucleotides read TGTGCCAGCAGCCCTCGGGGGGGTGGTGAAGCTTTCTTT.